The rows below give T cell receptor beta chains drawn from one sample of a study of blood T cell repertoires in COVID-19. Data came from immunoSEQ multiplex PCR; TCRdb stores just in-frame clones and leaves some out. The sample records over 110,000 clones, around 78% being singletons. The source material was peripheral blood. Receptor source: a woman aged 55-70 years with acute or convalescent COVID-19. Each CDR3 is given with its conserved first and last residue. The D gene is left open where the match is weak. Clone size is stated in some rows and not others, as once, few, many or a class when expanded.

V	D	J	size	CDR3	DNA
TRBV28	TRBD2	TRBJ2-4	.	CASSPALGGTINIQYF	TGTGCCAGCAGTCCCGCGCTGGGGGGGACCATAAACATTCAGTACTTC
TRBV7-9	TRBD2	TRBJ2-7	.	CASSLDGRAYEQYF	TGTGCCAGCAGCTTAGACGGGAGGGCCTACGAGCAGTACTTC
TRBV28	TRBD1	TRBJ1-2	.	CASSLTGGQGRVGFSSVNGYTF	TGTGCCAGCAGTTTAACAGGAGGACAGGGGAGGGTCGGTTTCAGTAGTGTAAATGGCTACACCTTC
TRBV28	.	TRBJ2-7	.	CASSPDPGSSSYEQYF	TGTGCCAGCAGTCCTGACCCGGGGTCCAGCTCCTACGAGCAGTACTTC
TRBV27	TRBD2	TRBJ2-3	.	CASSWASGRLDTQYF	TGTGCCAGCAGTTGGGCTAGCGGGAGACTAGATACGCAGTATTTT
TRBV5-8	TRBD2	TRBJ2-7	.	CASSLYAGGVVNEQYF	TGTGCCAGCAGCTTGTACGCGGGAGGAGTGGTAAACGAGCAGTACTTC
TRBV4-1	.	TRBJ2-4	.	CASSHIGRDRLAKNIQYF	TGCGCCAGCAGCCATATTGGTCGTGACCGACTGGCCAAAAACATTCAGTACTTC
TRBV5-1	.	TRBJ2-7	.	CASSPAGYSYEQYF	TGCGCCAGCAGCCCCGCAGGGTACTCCTACGAGCAGTACTTC
TRBV7-2	.	TRBJ2-5	once	CASSLGNTPRETQYF	TGTGCCAGCAGCTTAGGAAATACCCCCCGGGAGACCCAGTACTTC
TRBV3-1/TRBV3-2	TRBD1	TRBJ2-1	.	CASSQWTGMNEQFF	TGTGCCAGCAGCCAGTGGACAGGGATGAATGAGCAGTTCTTC
TRBV18	TRBD1	TRBJ2-7	once	CASSTLQGASYEQYF	TGTGCCAGCTCGACCCTACAGGGGGCGAGCTACGAGCAGTACTTC
TRBV5-8	TRBD1	TRBJ2-4	.	CASSQGTVLAKNIQYF	TGTGCCAGCAGCCAAGGGACAGTACTAGCCAAAAACATTCAGTACTTC
TRBV27	TRBD2	TRBJ2-1	.	CASSLLIAGGREQFF	TGTGCCAGCAGTTTATTGATAGCGGGAGGACGAGAGCAGTTCTTC
TRBV7-3	.	TRBJ1-1	.	CASSLNGRESTEAFF	TGTGCCAGCAGCTTGAATGGTCGAGAGAGCACTGAAGCTTTCTTT
TRBV3-1/TRBV3-2	TRBD2	TRBJ2-3	.	CASSQDSRLAGDTQYF	TGTGCCAGCAGCCAAGACAGTCGACTAGCCGGTGATACGCAGTATTTT
TRBV7-2	.	TRBJ2-5	few	CASSLFGQETQYF	TGTGCCAGCAGCTTATTCGGCCAAGAGACCCAGTACTTC
TRBV5-1	.	TRBJ1-4	few	CASTTENEKLFF	TGCGCCAGCACAACAGAGAATGAAAAACTGTTTTTT
TRBV11-2	.	TRBJ2-1	.	CASSLGQPSSYNEQFF	TGTGCCAGCAGCTTAGGACAGCCCAGCTCCTACAATGAGCAGTTCTTC
TRBV4-1	TRBD2	TRBJ2-5	.	CASSQAGGYQETQYF	TGCGCCAGCAGCCAAGCGGGAGGGTACCAAGAGACCCAGTACTTC
TRBV6-5	TRBD1	TRBJ2-7	.	CASSYSRGIGYEQYF	TGTGCCAGCAGTTACTCCAGGGGGATTGGGTACGAGCAGTACTTC